The 16 T cell receptor beta chains given below trace back to one sample, sequenced in a study of blood T cell repertoires in COVID-19 (dated by TCRdb to 2020 to 2022). The library relied on the immunoSEQ multiplex PCR assay. In TCRdb, the immuneACCESS table is reduced to in-frame sequences with V and J assigned. These tables do not hold every clone; where another copy was compared, an unresolved V gene accounts for under half, and the others remain unexplained. Present in this sample are a few hundred thousand clones, roughly 86% of which were seen just once. 10% to 12% of the sample is held by the ten biggest clonotypes. The sequenced sample consisted of peripheral blood. Receptor source: a woman in her twenties or thirties with COVID-19, enrolled during active disease.

The chain employs TRBV30 and TRBJ1-2; D gene ambiguous. The CDR3 sequence is 11 residues long. Germline V CDR1 and CDR2: GTSNPN, SVGIG (reference sequence). V was pared by 8 bases and J by 4 bases, with 11 bases between. The CDR3 sequence: CARWRGYGYTF. In DNA form, the CDR3 reads TGTGCCCGATGGCGGGGCTATGGCTACACCTTC.

This clone showed up just a few times. The V gene is TRBV5-3, the J gene TRBJ1-1; 7 nucleotides align to TRBD1. Being an ORF, TRBV5-3 has a function that is uncertain. The CDR3 consists of 14 residues. With V trimmed by 1 base and J by 4 bases, 4 bases remained unmatched. The CDR3 nucleotides are TGTGCCAGAAGCTTGTCCCCAGGGGGCACTGAAGCTTTCTTT. Its translation: CARSLSPGGTEAFF.

The sample holds a few counts of this clone. The chain couples TRBV27 to TRBJ1-3; 8 positions match TRBD1. The CDR3 extends over 15 amino acids. Germline trimming cut 6 bases from V and 1 base from J; bases unmatched to any gene: 5. Per germline, CDR1 MNHEY and CDR2 SMNVEV (reference sequence). The CDR3 nucleotides read TGTGCCAGCAGACTAACAGGGGGGTCTGGAAACACCATATATTTT. As protein: CASRLTGGSGNTIYF.

This chain joins TRBV11-2 and TRBJ2-1; D unresolved. Germline V gene data show CDR1 as SGHAT and CDR2 as FQNNGV. The V and J ends lost 6 bases and 8 bases respectively, with 11 bases between them. The CDR3 is 12 amino acids. The CDR3 spells CASRSGVYEQFF. CDR3 DNA sequence: TGTGCCAGCAGATCAGGTGTCTATGAGCAGTTCTTC.

The chain recombines TRBV24-1 with TRBJ1-5; D not certain. This CDR3 has 12 amino acids. Per the germline V gene, CDR1 is KGHDR and CDR2 is SFDVKD. Between the trimmed V and J ends, which lost 1 base and 5 bases, there was a span of 2 bases. DNA for the CDR3: TGTGCCACCAGTGATTTCGATCAGCCCCAGCATTTT. The encoded protein is CATSDFDQPQHF.

J is TRBJ1-2 and V is TRBV2, with TRBD1 as a possible D gene (5 bases). The CDR3 extends over 13 amino acids. CDR1 and CDR2 (germline): SNHLY, FYNNEI. Trimming left V 6 bases short and J 4 bases short, with 12 bases between. The CDR3 region has the DNA TGTGCCAGCAGCTCAGACAGTGGCTATGGCTACACCTTC. Its protein is CASSSDSGYGYTF. The full variable domain, with the rest looked up from reference TRBV2 and TRBJ1-2, is EPEVTQTPSHQVTQMGQEVILRCVPISNHLYFYWYRQILGQKVEFLVSFYNNEISEKSEIFDDQFSVERPDGSNFTLKIRSTKLEDSAMYFCASSSDSGYGYTFGSGTRLTVV.

This clone was counted a single time. The rearrangement uses TRBV2 and TRBJ2-6, with D possibly matching TRBD1 (5 bases). V dropped 7 bases and J dropped 2 bases, with 12 bases sitting between them. The germline gives CDR1 SNHLY, CDR2 FYNNEI. The length of the CDR3 is 15 residues. The DNA of the CDR3 is TGTGCCAGCATCGTTAGGGGTGCTGGGGCCAACGTCCTGACTTTC. It encodes CASIVRGAGANVLTF.

The rearrangement links TRBV5-4 to TRBJ2-2; 9 nucleotides line up with TRBD1. Germline lookup yields CDR1 SGHNT and CDR2 YYREEE (reference sequence). This CDR3 contains 16 residues. Losses at the gene ends were 0 bases for V and 5 bases for J; bases not matched to a gene: 5. CDR3 sequence: CASSLGGQGGTGELFF. DNA of the CDR3: TGTGCCAGCAGCTTGGGGGGACAGGGTGGTACCGGGGAGCTGTTTTTT.

The chain recombines TRBV2 with TRBJ2-5; 8 bases map to TRBD2. The germline V gene encodes CDR1 SNHLY and CDR2 FYNNEI. The CDR3 spans 13 residues. Germline trimming cut 7 bases from V and 7 bases from J; bases unmatched to any gene: 8. CDR3 in amino acids: CASTTSGLPTQYF. DNA for the CDR3: TGTGCCAGCACAACTAGCGGCTTGCCGACCCAGTACTTC.

V usage is TRBV2 and J usage is TRBJ2-1; 8 nucleotides line up with TRBD2. The CDR3 loop spans 15 amino acids. J gave up 0 bases and V 7 bases, and 5 bases lay outside the gene matches. Germline V gene sequence: CDR1 SNHLY, CDR2 FYNNEI. CDR3 sequence (DNA): TGTGCCAGCAACCCCAGCGGGAGCTCCTACAATGAGCAGTTCTTC. As protein: CASNPSGSSYNEQFF.

The chain employs TRBV20-1 and TRBJ1-2; D is perhaps TRBD1 (5 bases). The CDR3 is made up of 10 amino acids. In germline, CDR1 is DFQATT, CDR2 SNEGSKA (reference sequence). V gave up 6 bases and J gave up 7 bases, with 9 bases separating them. Here the CDR3 DNA reads TGCAGTGCGTACGGGGGTGGCTACACCTTC. It is translated as CSAYGGGYTF.

This rearrangement joins TRBV19 to TRBJ2-7; 7 bases align to TRBD1. CDR3 length: 14 residues. Germline CDR1 LNHDA, CDR2 SQIVND (reference sequence). With V trimmed by 6 bases and J by 1 base, 6 bases remained unmatched. As DNA, the CDR3 is TGTGCCAGTAGCTCCGGGACAGCTTCCTACGAGCAGTACTTC. Protein sequence: CASSSGTASYEQYF.

V is TRBV2 and J is TRBJ2-1; 12 bases match TRBD2. J was trimmed by 9 bases and V by 8 bases; bases with no gene match: 8. The CDR3 is 14 amino acids. The V gene's germline CDR1 is SNHLY and CDR2 FYNNEI. Here the CDR3 reads CASAGASGRGEQFF. The CDR3 region has the DNA TGTGCCAGCGCGGGGGCTAGCGGGAGGGGTGAGCAGTTCTTC.

This chain links TRBV29-1 with TRBJ2-7; D is ambiguous. Germline V gene sequence: CDR1 SQVTM, CDR2 ANQGSEA. V dropped 4 bases and J dropped 0 bases, with 7 bases sitting between them. The CDR3 runs 12 residues. CDR3 protein: CSVVVISYEQYF. Here the CDR3 DNA reads TGCAGCGTTGTCGTTATCTCCTACGAGCAGTACTTC.

The chain links TRBV4-1 to TRBJ2-7, with TRBD2 as a possible D gene (5 bases). The germline gives CDR1 MGHRA, CDR2 YSYEKL. Trimming cost V 4 bases and J 3 bases, with 16 bases left between them. This CDR3 is 15 amino acids long. This CDR3 is CASSLEVNNHYEQYF. The CDR3 DNA is TGCGCCAGCAGCCTGGAGGTGAATAATCACTACGAGCAGTACTTC.

The rearrangement joins TRBV20-1 to TRBJ2-7; 11 positions agree with TRBD2. The CDR3 has 14 residues. In germline, CDR1 is DFQATT, CDR2 SNEGSKA (reference sequence). The V gene end was trimmed by 3 bases and the J gene end by 4 bases; junction bases not matched to a gene: 5. The DNA for the CDR3 is TGCAGTGCTAGTCCGACTAGCGGGATTTACGAGCAGTACTTC. Protein product: CSASPTSGIYEQYF.